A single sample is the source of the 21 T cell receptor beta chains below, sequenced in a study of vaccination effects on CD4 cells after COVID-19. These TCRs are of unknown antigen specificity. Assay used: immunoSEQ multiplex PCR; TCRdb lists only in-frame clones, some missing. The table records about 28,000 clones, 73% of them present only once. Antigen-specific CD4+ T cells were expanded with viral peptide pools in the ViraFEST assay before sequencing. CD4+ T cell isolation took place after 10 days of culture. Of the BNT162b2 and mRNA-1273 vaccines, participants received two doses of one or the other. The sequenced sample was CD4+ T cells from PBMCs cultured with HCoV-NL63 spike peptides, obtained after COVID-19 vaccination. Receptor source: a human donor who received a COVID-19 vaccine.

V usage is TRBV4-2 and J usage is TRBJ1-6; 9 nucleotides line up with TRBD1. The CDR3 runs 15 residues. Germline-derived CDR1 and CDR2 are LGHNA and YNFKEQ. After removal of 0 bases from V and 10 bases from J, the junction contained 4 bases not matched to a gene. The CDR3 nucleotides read TGTGCCAGCAGCCAAGACGGGACAGGGCGCTCACCCCTCCACTTT. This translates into CASSQDGTGRSPLHF.

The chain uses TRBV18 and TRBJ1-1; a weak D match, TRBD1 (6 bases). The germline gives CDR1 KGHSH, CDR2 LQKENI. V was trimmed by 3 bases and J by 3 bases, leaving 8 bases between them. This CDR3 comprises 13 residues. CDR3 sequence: CASSPTGHTEAFF. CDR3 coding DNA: TGTGCCAGCTCACCCACAGGGCACACTGAAGCTTTCTTT.

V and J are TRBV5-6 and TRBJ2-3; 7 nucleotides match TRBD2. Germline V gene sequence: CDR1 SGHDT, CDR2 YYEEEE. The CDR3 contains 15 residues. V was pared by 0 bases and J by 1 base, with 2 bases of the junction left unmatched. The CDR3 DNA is TGTGCCAGCAGCTTGGTCCTAGCGGGCACAGATACGCAGTATTTT. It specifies CASSLVLAGTDTQYF.

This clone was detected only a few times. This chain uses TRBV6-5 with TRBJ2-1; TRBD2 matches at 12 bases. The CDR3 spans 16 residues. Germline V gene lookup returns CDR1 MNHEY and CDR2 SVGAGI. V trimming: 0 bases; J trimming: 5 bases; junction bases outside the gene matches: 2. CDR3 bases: TGTGCCAGCAGTTACTCATCTAGCGGGGGGGACAATGAGCAGTTCTTC. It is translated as CASSYSSSGGDNEQFF.

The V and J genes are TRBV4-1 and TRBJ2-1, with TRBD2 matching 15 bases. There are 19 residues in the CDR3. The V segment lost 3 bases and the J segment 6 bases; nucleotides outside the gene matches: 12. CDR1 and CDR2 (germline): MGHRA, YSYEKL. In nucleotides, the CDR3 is TGCGCCAGCAGCCATGTAGGACTAGCGGGGGGGCTTGTGGTCAATGAGCAGTTCTTC. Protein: CASSHVGLAGGLVVNEQFF.

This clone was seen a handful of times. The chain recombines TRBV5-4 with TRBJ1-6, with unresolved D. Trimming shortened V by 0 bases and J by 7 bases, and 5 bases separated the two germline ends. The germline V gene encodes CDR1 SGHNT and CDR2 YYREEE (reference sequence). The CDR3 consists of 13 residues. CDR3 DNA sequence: TGTGCCAGCAGCTTGGTGGTCAATTCACCCCTCCACTTT. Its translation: CASSLVVNSPLHF. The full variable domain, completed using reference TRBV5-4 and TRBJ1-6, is ETGVTQSPTHLIKTRGQQVTLRCSSQSGHNTVSWYQQALGQGPQFIFQYYREEENGRGNFPPRFSGLQFPNYSSELNVNALELDDSALYLCASSLVVNSPLHFGNGTRLTVT.

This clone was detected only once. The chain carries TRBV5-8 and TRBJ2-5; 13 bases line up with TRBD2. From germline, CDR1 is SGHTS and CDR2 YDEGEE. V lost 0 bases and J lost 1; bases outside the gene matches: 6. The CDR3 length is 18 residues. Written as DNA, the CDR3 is TGTGCCAGCAGCTTGGGTGGGACTAGCGGGGCCAGCCAAGAGACCCAGTACTTC. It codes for CASSLGGTSGASQETQYF.

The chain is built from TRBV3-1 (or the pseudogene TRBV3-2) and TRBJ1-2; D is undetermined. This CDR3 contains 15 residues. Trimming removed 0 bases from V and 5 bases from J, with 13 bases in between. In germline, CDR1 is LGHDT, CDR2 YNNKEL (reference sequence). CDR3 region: CASSQDISGGYGYTF. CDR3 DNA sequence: TGTGCCAGCAGCCAAGATATCTCCGGCGGATATGGCTACACCTTC.

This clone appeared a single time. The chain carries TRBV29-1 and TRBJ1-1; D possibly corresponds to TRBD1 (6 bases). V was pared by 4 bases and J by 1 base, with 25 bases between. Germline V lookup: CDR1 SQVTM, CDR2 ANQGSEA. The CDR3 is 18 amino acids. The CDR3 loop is CSVGGGLWARIGNTEAFF. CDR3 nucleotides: TGCAGCGTTGGTGGGGGGCTGTGGGCGAGAATAGGGAACACTGAAGCTTTCTTT.

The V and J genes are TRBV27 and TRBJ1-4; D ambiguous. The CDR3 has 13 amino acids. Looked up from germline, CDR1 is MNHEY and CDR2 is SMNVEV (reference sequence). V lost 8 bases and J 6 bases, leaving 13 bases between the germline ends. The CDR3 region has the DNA TGTGCCAGCGGGTTGGGTCCATATGAAAAACTGTTTTTT. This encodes CASGLGPYEKLFF.

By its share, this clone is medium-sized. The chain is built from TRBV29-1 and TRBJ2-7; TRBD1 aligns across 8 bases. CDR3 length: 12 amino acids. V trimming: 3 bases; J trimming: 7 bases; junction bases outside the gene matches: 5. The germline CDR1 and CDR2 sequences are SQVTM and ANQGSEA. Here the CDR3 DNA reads TGCAGCGTTGACAGGACAGGGAATGAGCAGTACTTC. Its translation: CSVDRTGNEQYF.

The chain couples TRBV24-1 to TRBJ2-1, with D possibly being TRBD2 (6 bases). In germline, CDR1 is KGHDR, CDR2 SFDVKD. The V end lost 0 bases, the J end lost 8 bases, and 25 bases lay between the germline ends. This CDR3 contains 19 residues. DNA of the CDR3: TGTGCCACCAGTGATTTGATACCACCTCGACTAGTTATCCCCCATGAGCAGTTCTTC. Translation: CATSDLIPPRLVIPHEQFF.

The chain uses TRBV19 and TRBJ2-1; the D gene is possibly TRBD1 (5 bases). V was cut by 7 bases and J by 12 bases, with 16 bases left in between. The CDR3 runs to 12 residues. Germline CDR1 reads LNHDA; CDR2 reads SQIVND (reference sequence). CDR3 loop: CASMGPPARQFF. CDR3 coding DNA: TGTGCCAGTATGGGGCCCCCGGCGAGGCAGTTCTTC.

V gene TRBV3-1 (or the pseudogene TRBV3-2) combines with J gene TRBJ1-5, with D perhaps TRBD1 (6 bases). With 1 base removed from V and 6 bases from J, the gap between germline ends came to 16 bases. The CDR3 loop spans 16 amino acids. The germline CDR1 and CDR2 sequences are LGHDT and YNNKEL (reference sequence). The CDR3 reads CASSQGAGAVGQPQHF. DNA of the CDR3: TGTGCCAGCAGCCAAGGTGCAGGGGCGGTCGGTCAGCCCCAGCATTTT.

CDR3 sequence (DNA): TGTGCCAGCAGCTTATCAACCCGGGGGGAGACCCAGTACTTC. Its translation is CASSLSTRGETQYF. The V and J genes are TRBV5-4 and TRBJ2-5; possibly TRBD2 for D (6 bases). The CDR3 sequence is 14 residues long. Trimming removed 2 bases from V and 5 bases from J, with 13 bases in between. CDR1 and CDR2 (germline): SGHNT, YYREEE (reference sequence).

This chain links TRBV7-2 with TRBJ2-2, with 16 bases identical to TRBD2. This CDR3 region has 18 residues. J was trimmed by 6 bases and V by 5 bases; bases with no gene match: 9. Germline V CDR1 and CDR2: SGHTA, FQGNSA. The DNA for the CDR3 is TGTGCCAGCAGCGGGGGGACTAGCGGGGGGGCCGTTGCCGGGGAGCTGTTTTTT. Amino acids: CASSGGTSGGAVAGELFF.

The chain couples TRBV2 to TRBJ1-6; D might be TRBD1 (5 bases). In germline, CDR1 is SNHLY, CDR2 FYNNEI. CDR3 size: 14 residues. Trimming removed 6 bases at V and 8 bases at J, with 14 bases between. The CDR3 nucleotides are TGTGCCAGCAGGGGACTCGGACTTGATTCACCCCTCCACTTT. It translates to CASRGLGLDSPLHF.

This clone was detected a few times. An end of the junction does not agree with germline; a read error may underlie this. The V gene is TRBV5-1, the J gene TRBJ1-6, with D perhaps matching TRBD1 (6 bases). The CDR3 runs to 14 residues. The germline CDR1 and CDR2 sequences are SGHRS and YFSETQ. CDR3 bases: TGCGCCAGCAGCTCTCAGGGACATAACTCACCCCTCCACTTT. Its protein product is CASSSQGHNSPLHF.

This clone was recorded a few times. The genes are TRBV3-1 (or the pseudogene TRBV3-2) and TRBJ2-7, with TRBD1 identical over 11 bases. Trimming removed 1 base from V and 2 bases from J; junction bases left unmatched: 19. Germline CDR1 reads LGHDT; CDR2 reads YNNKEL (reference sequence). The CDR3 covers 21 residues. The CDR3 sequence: CASSQGRARDRGFGETYEQYF. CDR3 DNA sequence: TGTGCCAGCAGCCAAGGAAGGGCGCGGGACAGGGGGTTTGGAGAAACCTACGAGCAGTACTTC.

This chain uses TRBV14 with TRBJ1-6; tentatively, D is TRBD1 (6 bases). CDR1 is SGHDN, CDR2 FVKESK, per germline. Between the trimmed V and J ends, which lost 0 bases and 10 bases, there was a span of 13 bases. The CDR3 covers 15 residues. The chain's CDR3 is CASSQDGGRVSPLHF. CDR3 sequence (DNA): TGTGCCAGCAGCCAAGACGGGGGGCGCGTCTCACCCCTCCACTTT.

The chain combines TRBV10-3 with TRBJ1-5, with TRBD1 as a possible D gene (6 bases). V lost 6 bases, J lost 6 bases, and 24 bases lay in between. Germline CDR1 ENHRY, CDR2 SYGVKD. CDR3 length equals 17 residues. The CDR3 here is CAIRERGGPGAGQPQHF. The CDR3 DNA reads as TGTGCCATCAGGGAAAGGGGGGGCCCCGGAGCAGGTCAGCCCCAGCATTTT.